These 10 T cell receptor beta chains came from one sample sequenced in a study of beta chain features in type 1 diabetes. cDNA synthesis used the whole RNA isolate, giving expressed TCRB sequences. Measured with immunoSEQ multiplex PCR; TCRdb has only the in-frame clones, and not every one. The profile covers about 370,000 clones, with around 15% appearing a single time and about 0.018% taken by the ten largest. Sequencing was performed on naive CD4+ T cells from blood. These TCRs come from a woman between 18 and 29 years old in good health.

This clone has a handful of counts. This chain uses TRBV13 with TRBJ2-3; D gene unclear. Germline loops: CDR1 PRHDT, CDR2 FYEKMQ (reference sequence). The CDR3 is 12 amino acids. Trimming left V 5 bases short and J 9 bases short, with 12 bases between. The CDR3 is CASSQARNTQYF. The CDR3 DNA reads TGTGCCAGCAGCCAGGCCCGGAACACGCAGTATTTT.

The rearrangement uses TRBV9 and TRBJ2-5, with 8 bases lining up with TRBD2. V trimming: 4 bases; J trimming: 0 bases; junction bases outside the gene matches: 5. Germline CDR1 is SGDLS and CDR2 is YYNGEE. The CDR3 consists of 15 residues. CDR3 loop: CASSLSSGHQETQYF. DNA for the CDR3: TGTGCCAGCAGCTTATCTAGCGGGCACCAAGAGACCCAGTACTTC.

The rearrangement links TRBV6-5 to TRBJ2-5; possibly TRBD1 for D (5 bases). The V end was cut by 7 bases, the J end by 1 base, with 13 bases between. The germline gives CDR1 MNHEY, CDR2 SVGAGI. This CDR3 is built from 14 residues. This CDR3 is CASTQGAVQETQYF. Here the CDR3 DNA reads TGTGCCAGCACCCAAGGGGCGGTCCAAGAGACCCAGTACTTC.

The V gene is TRBV6-5, the J gene TRBJ1-3, with 7 bases that match TRBD1. Germline CDR1 and CDR2: MNHEY and SVGAGI. The CDR3 runs to 14 residues. The V segment lost 5 bases and the J segment 1 base; nucleotides outside the gene matches: 2. This chain's CDR3 is CASSRTGSGNTIYF. The CDR3, as DNA: TGTGCCAGCAGTAGGACAGGATCTGGAAACACCATATATTTT.

This clone was seen a handful of times. J is TRBJ2-5 and V is TRBV7-2, with D unclear. Germline lookup yields CDR1 SGHTA and CDR2 FQGNSA. Trimming pared 4 bases from V and 5 bases from J, leaving 8 bases between. CDR3 length equals 12 residues. This chain's CDR3 is CASSSPEETQYF. The CDR3 region has the DNA TGTGCCAGCAGCTCCCCGGAGGAGACCCAGTACTTC.

This clone was seen only a few times. V is TRBV5-1 and J is TRBJ2-7; 9 bases are a match to TRBD2. Germline lookup yields CDR1 SGHRS and CDR2 YFSETQ. J gave up 2 bases and V 2 bases, and 5 bases lay outside the gene matches. CDR3 length equals 15 residues. The CDR3 sequence is CASSFLVAGAYEQYF. In DNA form, the CDR3 reads TGCGCCAGCAGCTTTTTGGTAGCGGGAGCCTACGAGCAGTACTTC.

This clone was found a few times. The rearrangement links TRBV7-2 to TRBJ2-1; 9 bases line up with TRBD2. Trimming at V came to 1 base and at J to 6 bases, leaving 7 bases not matched to a gene. The germline V gene has CDR1 SGHTA and CDR2 FQGNSA. The CDR3 runs 16 residues. The CDR3 reads CASSLVVGGRGNEQFF. Here the CDR3 DNA reads TGTGCCAGCAGCTTAGTGGTTGGCGGGAGGGGCAATGAGCAGTTCTTC.

This sequence joins TRBV5-4 and TRBJ2-7, with D tentatively TRBD2 (5 bases). CDR1 and CDR2 (germline): SGHNT, YYREEE (reference sequence). The CDR3 consists of 13 residues. V gave up 1 base and J gave up 7 bases, with 12 bases separating them. The chain's CDR3 is CASSLFAQREQYF. CDR3 nucleotide sequence: TGTGCCAGCAGCTTGTTTGCCCAGCGGGAGCAGTACTTC.

The V gene is TRBV30, the J gene TRBJ2-1; 10 bases map to TRBD2. Trimming removed 3 bases from V and 5 bases from J; junction bases left unmatched: 4. The CDR3 is made up of 14 amino acids. Germline CDR1 GTSNPN, CDR2 SVGIG (reference sequence). Here the CDR3 reads CAWRSSGSHNEQFF. As DNA, the CDR3 is TGTGCCTGGAGGTCTAGCGGGAGCCACAATGAGCAGTTCTTC.

The chain uses TRBV19 and TRBJ2-1; 7 positions match TRBD2. Germline CDR1 and CDR2: LNHDA and SQIVND (reference sequence). J was trimmed by 9 bases and V by 2 bases; bases with no gene match: 7. CDR3 length: 14 amino acids. CDR3 sequence: CASSIRGLAAEQFF. The CDR3 region has the DNA TGTGCCAGTAGTATAAGGGGTCTAGCGGCTGAGCAGTTCTTC.